One and the same sample provided the 11 T cell receptor beta chains below, sequenced in a study of T cells after yellow fever vaccination. In TCRdb, the 5' RACE reads were re-called with MiXCR into one record per CDR3 protein. The sample lists 300,000 to 350,000 distinct CDR3 sequences, 3% to 4.5% occurring once. This specimen consisted of PBMCs, obtained 5 days after the yellow fever booster vaccination. The receptors come from a man aged 18 to 30 who received the YFV17D yellow fever vaccine.

This clonotype was detected a few times. This chain joins TRBV5-1 and TRBJ2-5; D may be TRBD1 or TRBD2 (5 bases each). The CDR3 runs to 15 residues. V was trimmed by 2 bases and J by 6 bases, leaving 17 bases between them. The V gene's germline CDR1 is SGHRS and CDR2 YFSETQ. CDR3 DNA sequence: TGCGCCAGCAGCTTTTGGGACCCAAGGACGCAGACCCAGTACTTC. It specifies CASSFWDPRTQTQYF.

The chain carries TRBV19 and TRBJ1-5; TRBD1 matches 8 bases. Germline V gene sequence: CDR1 LNHDA, CDR2 SQIVND (reference sequence). V lost 2 bases to trimming and J lost 3 bases; unmatched junction nucleotides: 3. The CDR3 is made up of 15 amino acids. The DNA for the CDR3 is TGTGCCAGTAGTATACAGGGGGCTAACAATCAGCCCCAGCATTTT. Amino acids: CASSIQGANNQPQHF. Looking up the rest from reference TRBV19 and TRBJ1-5 gives the full variable domain: DGGITQSPKYLFRKEGQNVTLSCEQNLNHDAMYWYRQDPGQGLRLIYYSQIVNDFQKGDIAEGYSVSREKKESFPLTVTSAQKNPTAFYLCASSIQGANNQPQHFGDGTRLSIL.

The CDR3 DNA follows: TGTGCCAGCAGCCCCCGGGGGGGGGACCCTTGGTATGAGCAGTTCTTC. Its translation: CASSPRGGDPWYEQFF. The chain has TRBV7-9 and TRBJ2-1, with 8 positions matching TRBD2. CDR1 and CDR2 from the germline V gene are SEHNR and FQNEAQ (reference sequence). Germline trimming cut 5 bases from V and 8 bases from J; bases unmatched to any gene: 14. CDR3 size: 16 residues. The whole variable domain, remainder taken from reference TRBV7-9 and TRBJ2-1, is DTGVSQNPRHKITKRGQNVTFRCDPISEHNRLYWYRQTLGQGPEFLTYFQNEAQLEKSRLLSDRFSAERPKGSFSTLEIQRTEQGDSAMYLCASSPRGGDPWYEQFFGPGTRLTVL.

Notes on this clonotype: The junction departs from the called germline gene at one end, perhaps through a read error. The chain is built from TRBV7-7 and TRBJ1-2, with D unresolved. Germline V gene sequence: CDR1 SSHAT, CDR2 FNYEAQ (reference sequence). The CDR3 is made up of 14 amino acids. CDR3 DNA: TGTGCTAGCAGCTTATTCCGTAAACCGCGTAGCTACACCTTC. This translates into CASSLFRKPRSYTF.

This clonotype was picked up a small number of times. The chain employs TRBV30 and TRBJ1-2; no clear D. The germline V gene encodes CDR1 GTSNPN and CDR2 SVGIG (reference sequence). This CDR3 has 11 residues. V lost 0 bases and J lost 7, with 6 bases in between. The CDR3 sequence: CAWSVRVGYTF. The CDR3 DNA sequence: TGTGCCTGGAGTGTACGGGTTGGCTACACCTTC.

There are many counts of this clonotype. This chain links TRBV9 with TRBJ2-3, with a possible D match to TRBD2 (6 bases). This CDR3 comprises 16 residues. Trimming left V 1 base short and J 2 bases short, with 14 bases between. Germline V gene data show CDR1 as SGDLS and CDR2 as YYNGEE. CDR3 bases: TGTGCCAGCAGCGTATTCTACGGGAGCTCCACAGATACGCAGTATTTT. It is translated as CASSVFYGSSTDTQYF.

This clonotype was recorded at least ten times. The chain combines TRBV12-3 or TRBV12-4 with TRBJ2-7, with a weak D call TRBD2 (5 bases). Deletions cut 5 bases from V and 4 bases from J, with 12 bases between. The CDR3 consists of 13 residues. CDR3 nucleotides: TGTGCCAGCAGTCCCCCTCCGGGATACGAGCAGTACTTC. It specifies CASSPPPGYEQYF.

The V and J genes are TRBV10-3 and TRBJ1-4; D perhaps matches TRBD1 (5 bases). V lost 3 bases and J lost 0, with 5 bases in between. The CDR3 is made up of 14 amino acids. Germline V gene data show CDR1 as ENHRY and CDR2 as SYGVKD. The CDR3 nucleotides are TGTGCCATCAGTGACAGGGCAACTAATGAAAAACTGTTTTTT. Protein sequence: CAISDRATNEKLFF.

The chain links TRBV6-5 to TRBJ1-6; D is undetermined. CDR1 and CDR2 from the germline V gene are MNHEY and SVGAGI. The CDR3 is 13 residues long. Trimming removed 7 bases from V and 7 bases from J, with 11 bases in between. CDR3 in amino acids: CASTWRANSPLHF. DNA of the CDR3: TGTGCCAGCACATGGAGGGCGAATTCACCCCTCCACTTT.

The J gene is TRBJ2-1, the V gene TRBV4-1, with 14 positions matching TRBD2. The CDR3 sequence is 17 residues long. V gave up 1 base and J gave up 8 bases; unmatched junction bases: 7. Germline CDR1 is MGHRA and CDR2 is YSYEKL. In nucleotides, the CDR3 is TGCGCCAGCAGCCAAGGCGACCGACTAGCGGGGGGGCATGAGCAGTTCTTC. Its translation: CASSQGDRLAGGHEQFF.

In its sample, this clonotype was seen many times. J is TRBJ2-3 and V is TRBV5-5; 8 bases agree with TRBD2. CDR1 is SGHKS and CDR2 is YYEKEE in the germline V gene (reference sequence). This CDR3 is built from 15 residues. V gave up 4 bases and J gave up 6 bases; unmatched junction bases: 10. This CDR3 is CASSPVSGGRDTQYF. Written as DNA, the CDR3 is TGTGCCAGCAGCCCTGTCTCGGGGGGGCGGGATACGCAGTATTTT.